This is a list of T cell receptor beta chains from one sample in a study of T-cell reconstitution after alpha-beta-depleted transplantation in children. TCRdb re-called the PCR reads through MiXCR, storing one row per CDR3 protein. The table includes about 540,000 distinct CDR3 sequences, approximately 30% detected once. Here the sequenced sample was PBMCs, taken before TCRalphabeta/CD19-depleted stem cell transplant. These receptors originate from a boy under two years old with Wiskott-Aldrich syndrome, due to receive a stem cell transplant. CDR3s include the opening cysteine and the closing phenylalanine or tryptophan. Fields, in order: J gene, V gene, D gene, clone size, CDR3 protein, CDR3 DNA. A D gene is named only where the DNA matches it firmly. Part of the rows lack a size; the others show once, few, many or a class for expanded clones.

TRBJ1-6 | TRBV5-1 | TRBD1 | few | CASSIRGNNSPLHF | TGCGCCAGCAGCATCAGGGGGAATAATTCACCCCTCCACTTT
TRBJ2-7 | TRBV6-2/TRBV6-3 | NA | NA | CASSYLLGVYEQYF | TGTGCCAGCAGTTACCTACTAGGGGTCTACGAGCAGTACTTC
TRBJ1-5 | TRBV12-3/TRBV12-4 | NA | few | CASSLQHGGNQPQHF | TGTGCCAGCAGTTTGCAGCATGGAGGCAATCAGCCCCAGCATTTT
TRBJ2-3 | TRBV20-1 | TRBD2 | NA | CSVWRESLGTDTQYF | TGCAGTGTTTGGCGGGAGAGTTTAGGCACAGATACGCAGTATTTT
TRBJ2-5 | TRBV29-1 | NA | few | CSVENVGAGEYF | TGCAGCGTTGAAAACGTGGGGGCTGGCGAGTACTTC
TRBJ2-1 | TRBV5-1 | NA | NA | CASRRRTVLGDNEQFF | TGCGCCAGCAGGCGACGGACAGTTCTAGGTGACAATGAGCAGTTCTTC
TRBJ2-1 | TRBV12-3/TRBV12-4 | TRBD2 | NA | CASRKTPGLGYNEQFF | TGTGCCAGCAGAAAAACACCGGGACTAGGGTACAATGAGCAGTTCTTC
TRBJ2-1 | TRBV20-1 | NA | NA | CSAAGSSAAYNEQFF | TGCAGTGCTGCGGGGTCTAGCGCCGCCTACAATGAGCAGTTCTTC
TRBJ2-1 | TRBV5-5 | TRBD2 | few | CASSLGTSGGGQFF | TGTGCCAGCAGCTTGGGGACTAGCGGAGGGGGGCAGTTCTTC
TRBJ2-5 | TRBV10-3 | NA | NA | CAIRGTEHETQYF | TGTGCCATCCGCGGGACAGAGCATGAGACCCAGTACTTC
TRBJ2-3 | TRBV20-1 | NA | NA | CSASLGADTQYF | TGCAGTGCTTCGTTGGGAGCAGATACGCAGTATTTT
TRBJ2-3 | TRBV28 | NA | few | CASSFTMMGGNSDTQYF | TGTGCCAGCAGTTTTACGATGATGGGGGGCAATTCGGATACGCAGTATTTT
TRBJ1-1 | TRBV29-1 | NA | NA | CSVRGLLNTEAFF | TGCAGCGTACGGGGACTCCTGAACACTGAAGCTTTCTTT
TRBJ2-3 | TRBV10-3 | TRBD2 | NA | CAIRGLAGGPGQDTQYF | TGTGCCATCAGAGGACTAGCGGGAGGGCCAGGTCAAGATACGCAGTATTTT
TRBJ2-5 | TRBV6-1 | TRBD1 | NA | CASSHGQAVWETQYF | TGTGCCAGCAGCCATGGACAGGCGGTCTGGGAGACCCAGTACTTC
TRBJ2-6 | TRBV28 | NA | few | CASRGLGANVLTF | TGTGCCAGCAGGGGGCTAGGGGCCAACGTCCTGACTTTC
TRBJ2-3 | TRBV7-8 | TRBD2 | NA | CASSFTQAGATKDTQYF | TGTGCCAGCAGCTTTACGCAGGCGGGAGCTACGAAAGATACGCAGTATTTT
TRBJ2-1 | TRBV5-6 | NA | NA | CASSSPPGLEQFF | TGTGCCAGCAGCTCGCCTCCTGGGCTAGAGCAGTTCTTC
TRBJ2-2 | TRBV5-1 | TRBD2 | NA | CASSLATSGYTGELFF | TGCGCCAGCAGCTTGGCTACTAGCGGATACACCGGGGAGCTGTTTTTT
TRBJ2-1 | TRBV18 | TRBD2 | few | CASSPRLAGGGNEQFF | TGTGCCAGCTCACCAAGGCTAGCGGGAGGAGGTAATGAGCAGTTCTTC
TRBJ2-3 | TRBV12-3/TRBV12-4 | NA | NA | CASSFVGADTQYF | TGTGCCAGCAGTTTTGTCGGCGCAGATACGCAGTATTTT
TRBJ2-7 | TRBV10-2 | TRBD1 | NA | CASSVDRSYEQYF | TGCGCCAGCAGCGTGGACAGGAGCTACGAGCAGTACTTC
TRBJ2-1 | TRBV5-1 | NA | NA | CASRGEALYNEQFF | TGCGCCAGCAGGGGGGAGGCCCTCTACAATGAGCAGTTCTTC
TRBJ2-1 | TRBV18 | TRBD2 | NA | CASSSLAGGEYNEQFF | TGTGCCAGCTCATCGCTGGCGGGAGGCGAATACAATGAGCAGTTCTTC
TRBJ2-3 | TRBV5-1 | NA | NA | CASSFIANSADTQYF | TGCGCCAGCAGCTTTATAGCGAATTCGGCAGATACGCAGTATTTT
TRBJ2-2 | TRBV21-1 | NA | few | CAGKQGVDTGELFF | TGTGCCGGAAAACAGGGAGTCGACACCGGGGAGCTGTTTTTT
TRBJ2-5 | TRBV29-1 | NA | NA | CSVESEETQYF | TGCAGCGTTGAATCTGAAGAGACCCAGTACTTC
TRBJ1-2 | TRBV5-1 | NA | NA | CASSPSSGTYGYTF | TGCGCCAGCAGCCCATCGTCAGGGACCTATGGCTACACCTTC
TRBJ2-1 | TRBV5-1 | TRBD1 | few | CASAAQGTGSGNEQFF | TGCGCCAGCGCCGCGCAGGGGACAGGGTCAGGGAATGAGCAGTTCTTC
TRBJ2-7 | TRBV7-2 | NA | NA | CASSLRPTGDYEQYF | TGTGCCAGCAGCTTAAGGCCCACCGGGGATTACGAGCAGTACTTC
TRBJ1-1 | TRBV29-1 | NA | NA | CSVDRVSAEAFF | TGCAGCGTTGACAGGGTGAGTGCTGAAGCTTTCTTT
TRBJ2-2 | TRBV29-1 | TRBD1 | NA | CSVPRGQGSGELFF | TGCAGCGTTCCCCGGGGACAGGGGTCCGGGGAGCTGTTTTTT
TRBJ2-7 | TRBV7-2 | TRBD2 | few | CASSPLTSGSIGEQYF | TGTGCCAGCAGCCCCCTGACTAGCGGGAGTATAGGCGAGCAGTACTTC
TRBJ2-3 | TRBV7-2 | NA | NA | CASSTRDSATQYF | TGTGCCAGCAGCACTCGGGACTCCGCTACGCAGTATTTT
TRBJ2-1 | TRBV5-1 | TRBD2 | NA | CASSFSSGRLYNEQFF | TGCGCCAGCAGCTTTAGTAGCGGGAGGTTATACAATGAGCAGTTCTTC
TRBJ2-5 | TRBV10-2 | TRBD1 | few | CASRIDRVQETQYF | TGCGCCAGCAGAATCGACAGGGTGCAAGAGACCCAGTACTTC
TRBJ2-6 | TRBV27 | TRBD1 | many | CASSLLAGQGAGANVLTF | TGTGCCAGCAGTTTATTGGCGGGACAGGGGGCAGGGGCCAACGTCCTGACTTTC
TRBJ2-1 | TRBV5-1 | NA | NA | CASSFVGNNKQFF | TGCGCCAGCAGCTTTGTAGGGAATAACAAGCAGTTCTTC
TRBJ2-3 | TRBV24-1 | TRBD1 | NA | CATSDRGTGPTDTQYF | TGTGCCACCAGTGACCGAGGGACAGGGCCCACAGATACGCAGTATTTT
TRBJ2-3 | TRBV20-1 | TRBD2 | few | CSARDPARAGEPGDTQYF | TGCAGTGCTAGAGATCCCGCTCGAGCGGGAGAGCCGGGAGATACGCAGTATTTT
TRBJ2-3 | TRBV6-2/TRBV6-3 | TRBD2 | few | CASSPRRTSGSTDTQYF | TGTGCCAGCAGTCCGAGACGGACTAGCGGTAGCACAGATACGCAGTATTTT
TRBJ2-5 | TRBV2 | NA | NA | CASSERGFGWQETQYF | TGTGCCAGCAGTGAAAGGGGCTTTGGATGGCAAGAGACCCAGTACTTC
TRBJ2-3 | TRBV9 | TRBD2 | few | CASSVGGSGRPTDTQYF | TGTGCCAGCAGCGTAGGTGGCAGCGGGAGACCCACAGATACGCAGTATTTT